This entry features one T cell receptor (beta chain) sequence. Its target is not known. Germline lookup yields CDR1 MNHEY and CDR2 SVGAGI. This CDR3 is built from 15 residues. V was pared by 2 bases and J by 8 bases, with 6 bases of the junction left unmatched. Assay: immunoSEQ multiplex PCR; the TCRdb copy retains only in-frame clones and omits some. Among 250,000 to 300,000 clones listed, 80% to 90% were seen once. This specimen comes from a study of cytomegalovirus exposure and HLA in healthy donors. Study findings and constraints: Cytomegalovirus association was listed for 150 or so TCR beta chains.

The material sequenced was PBMCs. The TCR sequence derives from a woman aged 18 to 35 in good health and CMV-seronegative. V is TRBV6-5 and J is TRBJ1-2; TRBD1 aligns across 12 bases. The CDR3 loop reads CASSYRDRGRLGYTF. CDR3 DNA: TGTGCCAGCAGTTACCGGGACAGGGGGCGCTTGGGCTACACCTTC.